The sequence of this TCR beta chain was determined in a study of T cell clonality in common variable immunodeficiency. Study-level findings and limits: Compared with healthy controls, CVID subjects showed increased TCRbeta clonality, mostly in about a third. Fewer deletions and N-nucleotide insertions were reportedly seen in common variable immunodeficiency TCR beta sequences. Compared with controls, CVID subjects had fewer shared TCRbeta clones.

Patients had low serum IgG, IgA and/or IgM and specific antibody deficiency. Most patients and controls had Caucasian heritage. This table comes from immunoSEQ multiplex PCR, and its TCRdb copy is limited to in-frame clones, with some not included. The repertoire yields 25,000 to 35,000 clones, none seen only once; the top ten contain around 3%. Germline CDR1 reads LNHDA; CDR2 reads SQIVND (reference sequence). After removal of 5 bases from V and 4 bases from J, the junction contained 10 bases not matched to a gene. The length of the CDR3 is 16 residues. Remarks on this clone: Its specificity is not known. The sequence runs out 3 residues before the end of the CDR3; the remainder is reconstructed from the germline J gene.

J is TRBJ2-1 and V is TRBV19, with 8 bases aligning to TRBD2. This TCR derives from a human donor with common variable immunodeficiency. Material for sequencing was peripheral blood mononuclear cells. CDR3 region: CASSVTRASGYNEQFF. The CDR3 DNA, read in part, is TGTGCCAGTAGTGTTACGAGGGCTAGCGGGTACAATGAG.